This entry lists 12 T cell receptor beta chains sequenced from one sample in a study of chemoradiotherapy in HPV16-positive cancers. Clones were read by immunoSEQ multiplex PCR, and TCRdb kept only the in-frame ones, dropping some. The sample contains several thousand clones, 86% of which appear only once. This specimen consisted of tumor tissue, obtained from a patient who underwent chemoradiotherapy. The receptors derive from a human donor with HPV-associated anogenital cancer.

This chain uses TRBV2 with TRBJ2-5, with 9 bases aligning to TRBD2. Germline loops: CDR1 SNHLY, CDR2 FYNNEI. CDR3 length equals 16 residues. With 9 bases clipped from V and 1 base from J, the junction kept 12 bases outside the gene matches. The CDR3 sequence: CASNGGSGGPQETQYF. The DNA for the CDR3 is TGTGCCAGTAATGGCGGTAGCGGGGGCCCCCAAGAGACCCAGTACTTC.

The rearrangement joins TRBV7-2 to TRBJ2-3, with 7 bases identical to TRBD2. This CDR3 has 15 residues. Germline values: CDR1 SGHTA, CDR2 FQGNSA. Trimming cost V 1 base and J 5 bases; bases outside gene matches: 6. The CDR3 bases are TGTGCCAGCAGCTTAGGGGGAGGGCCCATAGATACGCAGTATTTT. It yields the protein CASSLGGGPIDTQYF.

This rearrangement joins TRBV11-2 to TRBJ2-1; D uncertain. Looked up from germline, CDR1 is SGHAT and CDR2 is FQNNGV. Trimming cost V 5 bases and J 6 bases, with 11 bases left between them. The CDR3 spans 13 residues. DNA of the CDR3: TGTGCCAGCAGCACGGACGGAATCAATGAGCAGTTCTTC. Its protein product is CASSTDGINEQFF.

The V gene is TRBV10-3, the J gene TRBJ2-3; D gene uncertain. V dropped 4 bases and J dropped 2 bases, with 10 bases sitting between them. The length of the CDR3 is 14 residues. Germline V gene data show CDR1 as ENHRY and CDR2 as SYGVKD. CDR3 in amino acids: CAISVGQDTDTQYF. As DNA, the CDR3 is TGTGCCATCAGTGTGGGCCAAGACACAGATACGCAGTATTTT.

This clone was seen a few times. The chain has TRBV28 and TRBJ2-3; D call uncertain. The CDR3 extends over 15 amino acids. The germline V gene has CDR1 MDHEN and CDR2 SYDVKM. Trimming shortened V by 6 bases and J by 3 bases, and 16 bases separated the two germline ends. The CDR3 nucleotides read TGTGCCAGCAGCCCCGCTGGCGCGACGACAGATACGCAGTATTTT. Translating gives CASSPAGATTDTQYF.

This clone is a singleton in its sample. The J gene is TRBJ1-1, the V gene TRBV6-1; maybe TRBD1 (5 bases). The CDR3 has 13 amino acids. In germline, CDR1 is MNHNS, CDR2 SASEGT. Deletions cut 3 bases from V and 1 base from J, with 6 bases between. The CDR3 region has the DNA TGTGCCAGCAGTGAGGGGGGGAACACTGAAGCTTTCTTT. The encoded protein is CASSEGGNTEAFF.

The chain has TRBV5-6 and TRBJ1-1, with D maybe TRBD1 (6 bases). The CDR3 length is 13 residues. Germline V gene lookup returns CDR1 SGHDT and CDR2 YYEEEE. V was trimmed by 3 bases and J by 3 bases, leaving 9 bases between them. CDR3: CASSSGQYTEAFF. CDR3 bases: TGTGCCAGCAGCTCCGGACAGTACACTGAAGCTTTCTTT.

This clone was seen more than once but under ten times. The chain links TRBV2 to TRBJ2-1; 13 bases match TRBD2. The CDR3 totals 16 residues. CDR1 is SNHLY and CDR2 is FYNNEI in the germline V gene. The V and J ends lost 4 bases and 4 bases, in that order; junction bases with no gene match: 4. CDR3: CASSGTSGGTYNEQFF. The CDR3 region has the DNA TGTGCCAGCAGTGGGACTAGCGGGGGTACATACAATGAGCAGTTCTTC.

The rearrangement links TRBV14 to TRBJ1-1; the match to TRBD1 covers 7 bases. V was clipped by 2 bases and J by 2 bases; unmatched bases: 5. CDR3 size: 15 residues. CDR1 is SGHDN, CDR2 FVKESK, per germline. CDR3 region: CASSQQGVVNTEAFF. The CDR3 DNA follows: TGTGCCAGCAGCCAACAGGGGGTCGTTAACACTGAAGCTTTCTTT.

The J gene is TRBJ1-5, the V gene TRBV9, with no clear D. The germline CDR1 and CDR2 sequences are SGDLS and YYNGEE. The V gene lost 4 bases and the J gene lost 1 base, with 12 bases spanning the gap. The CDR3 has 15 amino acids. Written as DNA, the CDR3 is TGTGCCAGCAGCCTTGGAGGGTTAAGCAATCAGCCCCAGCATTTT. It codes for CASSLGGLSNQPQHF.

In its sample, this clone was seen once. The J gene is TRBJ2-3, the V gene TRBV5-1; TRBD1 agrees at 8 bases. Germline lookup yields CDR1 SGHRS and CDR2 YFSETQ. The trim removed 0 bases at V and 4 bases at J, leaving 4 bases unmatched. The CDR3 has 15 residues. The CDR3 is CASSLGQGFADTQYF. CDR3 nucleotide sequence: TGCGCCAGCAGCTTGGGACAGGGGTTCGCAGATACGCAGTATTTT.

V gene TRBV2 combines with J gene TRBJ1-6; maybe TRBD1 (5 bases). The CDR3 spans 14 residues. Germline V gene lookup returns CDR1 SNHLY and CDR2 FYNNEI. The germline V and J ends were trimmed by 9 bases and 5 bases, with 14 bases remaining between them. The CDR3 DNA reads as TGTGCCAGTTTTCCGGGACGGGATAATTCACCCCTCCACTTT. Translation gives CASFPGRDNSPLHF. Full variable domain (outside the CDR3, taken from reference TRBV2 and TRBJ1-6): EPEVTQTPSHQVTQMGQEVILRCVPISNHLYFYWYRQILGQKVEFLVSFYNNEISEKSEIFDDQFSVERPDGSNFTLKIRSTKLEDSAMYFCASFPGRDNSPLHFGNGTRLTVT.